The following is a T cell receptor (beta chain) sequence with its context. Antigen: not known. The sample belongs to a study of beta chain features in type 1 diabetes. General study findings and limits: The question of HLA type influencing TCRB rearrangement was one that remained unresolved here. There were fewer insertions and more deletions at the VDJ junctions of type 1 diabetes patients.

Sequencing targeted expressed TCRB transcripts, as all isolated RNA had been reverse transcribed. Sequenced by immunoSEQ multiplex PCR; TCRdb stores in-frame clones only, minus some. The sample lists 200,000 to 250,000 clones, roughly 70% occurring once. This CDR3 is built from 12 residues. V lost 4 bases and J lost 5, with 6 bases in between. CDR1 is LNHNV, CDR2 YYDKDF, per germline (reference sequence). The TCR sequence derives from a man aged 30 to 45 in good health. This sequence joins TRBV15 and TRBJ1-5, with D hard to call. The sample comprised naive CD4+ T cells from blood. DNA of the CDR3: TGTGCCACCAGCACCGGGGATCAGCCCCAGCATTTT. This translates into CATSTGDQPQHF. Supplemented by reference TRBV15 and TRBJ1-5, the full variable domain reads DAMVIQNPRYQVTQFGKPVTLSCSQTLNHNVMYWYQQKSSQAPKLLFHYYDKDFNNEADTPDNFQSRRPNTSFCFLDIRSPGLGDTAMYLCATSTGDQPQHFGDGTRLSIL.